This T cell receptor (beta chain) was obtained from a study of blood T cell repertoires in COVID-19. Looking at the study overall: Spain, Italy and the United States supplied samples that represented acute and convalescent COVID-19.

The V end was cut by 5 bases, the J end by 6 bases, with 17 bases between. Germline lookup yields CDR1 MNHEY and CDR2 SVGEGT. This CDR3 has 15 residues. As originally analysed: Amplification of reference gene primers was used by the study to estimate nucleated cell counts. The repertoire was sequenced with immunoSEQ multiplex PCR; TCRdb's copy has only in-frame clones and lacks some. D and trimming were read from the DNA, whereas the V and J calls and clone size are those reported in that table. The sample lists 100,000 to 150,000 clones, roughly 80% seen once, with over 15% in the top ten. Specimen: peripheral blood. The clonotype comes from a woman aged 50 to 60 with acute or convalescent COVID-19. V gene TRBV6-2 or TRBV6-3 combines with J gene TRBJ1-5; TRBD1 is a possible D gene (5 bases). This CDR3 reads CASSTQRAGRQPQHF. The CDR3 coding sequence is TGTGCCAGCAGTACCCAAAGGGCAGGGCGTCAGCCCCAGCATTTT.